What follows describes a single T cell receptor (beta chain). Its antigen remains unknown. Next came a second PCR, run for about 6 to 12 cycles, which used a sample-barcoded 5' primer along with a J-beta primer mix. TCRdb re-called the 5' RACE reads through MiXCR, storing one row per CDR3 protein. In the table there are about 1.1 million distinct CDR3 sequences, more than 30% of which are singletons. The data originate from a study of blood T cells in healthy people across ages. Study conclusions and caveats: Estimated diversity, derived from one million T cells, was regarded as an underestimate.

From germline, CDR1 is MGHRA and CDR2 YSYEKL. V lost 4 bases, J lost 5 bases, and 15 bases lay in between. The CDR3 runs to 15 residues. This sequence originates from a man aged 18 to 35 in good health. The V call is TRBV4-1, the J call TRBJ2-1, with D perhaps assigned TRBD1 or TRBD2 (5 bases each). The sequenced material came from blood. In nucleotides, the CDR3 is TGCGCCAGCAGCCCTCCTGGGGGACGCAACAATGAGCAGTTCTTC. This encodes CASSPPGGRNNEQFF.